This TCR beta chain was sequenced for a study of cytomegalovirus exposure and HLA in healthy donors. As to this clone: The antigen remains unidentified.

The PCR had 60 Vbeta and 13 Jbeta primers. Sequenced by immunoSEQ multiplex PCR; TCRdb stores in-frame clones only, minus some. The sample has approximately 150,000 clones, around two thirds seen once. The CDR3 sequence is 17 residues long. V lost 4 bases and J lost 0; bases outside the gene matches: 9. The germline V gene encodes CDR1 WNHNN and CDR2 SYGVQD (reference sequence). Study-level findings and limits: The authors assumed roughly uniform sequencing depth across donors for presence/absence analyses. A later analysis reportedly found fewer N-insertions in an Asian-associated ancestry cluster than the approximately 670-donor mean. Several of the most significant clusters were apparently associated with common viral pathogens in a later analysis.

This TCR was sampled from a young man in good health and CMV-seropositive. V and J are TRBV10-1 and TRBJ1-1; 9 bases map to TRBD1. The sequenced sample was PBMCs. The DNA of the CDR3 is TGCGCCAGCAGTGGGGGACAGGGTCTCGAGATGAACACTGAAGCTTTCTTT. Its protein is CASSGGQGLEMNTEAFF.